These 13 T cell receptor beta chains came from one sample sequenced in a study of post-analysis software for immune sequencing data. Study-wide findings and caveats: Comparison of patients with controls showed five TRBV segments more frequent in patients, TRBV5-6, TRBV5-1 and TRBV20-1 among them.

Their antigens remain unidentified. Included in the TCR beta cDNA libraries were unique molecular identifiers. TCRdb independently ran MiXCR on the PCR reads; one entry per CDR3 protein. This repertoire shows hundreds of thousands of distinct CDR3 sequences, under 70% found once; its top ten account for approximately 4.2%. Sequences were obtained from blood. Receptors originate from a girl between 5 and 17 years old with multiple sclerosis.

This clonotype came up many times. The chain has TRBV29-1 and TRBJ1-2, with D perhaps TRBD1 (5 bases). Per the germline V gene, CDR1 is SQVTM and CDR2 is ANQGSEA. Trimming took off 4 bases at V and 6 bases at J, with 9 bases between the two ends. CDR3 length: 11 residues. CDR3 coding DNA: TGCAGCGTTGGGGGGAGGCATGGCTACACCTTC. Protein: CSVGGRHGYTF.

This chain joins TRBV20-1 and TRBJ2-1; no clear D gene. The length of the CDR3 is 11 residues. Germline-derived CDR1 and CDR2 are DFQATT and SNEGSKA (reference sequence). With 2 bases removed from V and 7 bases from J, the gap between germline ends came to 6 bases. The CDR3 here is CSARWWNEQFF. As DNA, the CDR3 is TGCAGTGCTAGATGGTGGAATGAGCAGTTCTTC.

The chain has TRBV6-6 and TRBJ2-7; 11 bases are shared with TRBD1. Looked up from germline, CDR1 is MNHNY and CDR2 is SVGAGI (reference sequence). This CDR3 is built from 16 residues. V shed 5 bases and J 9 bases; nucleotides not matched to a gene: 15. This chain's CDR3 is CASSDYPGQGVPWQYF. CDR3 nucleotides: TGTGCCAGCAGTGATTATCCGGGACAGGGGGTTCCATGGCAGTACTTC.

The gene calls are TRBV20-1 and TRBJ2-4; D not certain. The last part of the DNA fits TRBJ2-7 better; the J call may be wrong. The CDR3 has 14 residues. Germline V lookup: CDR1 DFQATT, CDR2 SNEGSKA (reference sequence). This CDR3 reads CSARDIGRPYEQYF. The CDR3 nucleotides read TGCAGTGCTAGAGATATCGGCAGGCCCTACGAGCAGTACTTC.

The genes are TRBV6-4 and TRBJ1-1; D gene uncertain. Germline values: CDR1 MRHNA, CDR2 SNTAGT. V lost 4 bases to trimming and J lost 0 bases, with 6 bases between them. The CDR3 consists of 13 residues. The CDR3 reads CASSAVMNTEAFF. The CDR3 bases are TGTGCCAGCAGTGCAGTAATGAACACTGAAGCTTTCTTT.

The chain recombines TRBV5-5 with TRBJ1-5, with a possible D match to TRBD1 (5 bases). Germline lookup yields CDR1 SGHKS and CDR2 YYEKEE (reference sequence). This CDR3 comprises 15 residues. V was trimmed by 1 base and J by 4 bases, leaving 12 bases between them. The CDR3 DNA is TGTGCCAGCAGCTTGTATCTCCAGGGTAATCAGCCCCAGCATTTT. Translated: CASSLYLQGNQPQHF. Drawing the rest from reference TRBV5-5 and TRBJ1-5, the complete variable domain is DAGVTQSPTHLIKTRGQQVTLRCSPISGHKSVSWYQQVLGQGPQFIFQYYEKEERGRGNFPDRFSARQFPNYSSELNVNALLLGDSALYLCASSLYLQGNQPQHFGDGTRLSIL.

The genes are TRBV2 and TRBJ2-7; the match to TRBD2 covers 11 bases. After removal of 7 bases from V and 2 bases from J, the junction contained 4 bases not matched to a gene. Germline V lookup: CDR1 SNHLY, CDR2 FYNNEI. The CDR3 extends over 14 amino acids. The CDR3 sequence is CASTTSGSTYEQYF. DNA of the CDR3: TGTGCCAGCACCACTAGCGGGAGTACCTACGAGCAGTACTTC.

The J gene is TRBJ2-7, the V gene TRBV2; D is unclear. Germline V lookup: CDR1 SNHLY, CDR2 FYNNEI. V was clipped by 2 bases and J by 0 bases, with 8 bases between them. There are 14 residues in the CDR3. CDR3 sequence: CASSEKGFSYEQYF. The CDR3 DNA is TGTGCCAGCAGTGAAAAGGGTTTCTCCTACGAGCAGTACTTC.

This clonotype was seen a single time. The chain combines TRBV20-1 with TRBJ2-3, with 11 positions matching TRBD2. The CDR3 spans 15 residues. CDR1 and CDR2 from the germline V gene are DFQATT and SNEGSKA (reference sequence). The V segment lost 6 bases and the J segment 2 bases; nucleotides outside the gene matches: 7. CDR3 bases: TGCAGTGCCTACCCGACTAGCGGGAACACAGATACGCAGTATTTT. This translates into CSAYPTSGNTDTQYF.

This chain uses TRBV15 with TRBJ1-1; no clear D. Germline V lookup: CDR1 LNHNV, CDR2 YYDKDF (reference sequence). CDR3 length: 16 amino acids. V was cut by 0 bases and J by 1 base, with 12 bases left in between. CDR3 in DNA: TGTGCCACCAGCAGAGAGCCGCAGACACAGAACACTGAAGCTTTCTTT. It translates to CATSREPQTQNTEAFF.

This clonotype was recorded a few times. The chain combines TRBV5-1 with TRBJ2-7; D may be TRBD2 (6 bases). Germline V lookup: CDR1 SGHRS, CDR2 YFSETQ. The CDR3 contains 15 residues. The V gene lost 0 bases and the J gene lost 6 bases, with 16 bases spanning the gap. CDR3 in amino acids: CASSLGAWRGREQYF. CDR3 DNA sequence: TGCGCCAGCAGCTTGGGGGCGTGGAGGGGACGCGAGCAGTACTTC.

The CDR3 nucleotides read TGTGCCAGCAGCCCGCCAGGACTAGCGGGGGCCAATGAGCAGTTCTTC. This sequence encodes CASSPPGLAGANEQFF. The chain has TRBV7-2 and TRBJ2-1; 13 bases align to TRBD2. Germline V gives CDR1 SGHTA, CDR2 FQGNSA. V shed 5 bases, J shed 6 bases, and the junction held 7 bases outside the gene matches. This CDR3 spans 16 amino acids.

This clonotype is a singleton in its sample. This chain links TRBV13 with TRBJ1-6, with D unresolved. Germline V gene data show CDR1 as PRHDT and CDR2 as FYEKMQ (reference sequence). The ends were cut back, 0 bases at V and 9 bases at J, with 21 bases in the middle. This CDR3 region has 18 residues. The CDR3 loop is CASSLGLGAGGSGSPLHF. The CDR3 DNA is TGTGCCAGCAGCTTAGGCCTAGGCGCGGGAGGGTCCGGTTCACCCCTCCACTTT.